The entry below gives a single T cell receptor (beta chain) sequence along with its context. Methods used by the authors: It was from reference gene primer amplification that nucleated cell counts were estimated. The method was immunoSEQ multiplex PCR; TCRdb's version includes in-frame clones alone and lacks a portion of them. D and trimming come from the DNA, and the V and J calls and clone size come from that table. This table has 130,000 or so clones, 70% to 90% appearing once. The data were obtained in a study of blood T cell repertoires in COVID-19. Study information: COVID-19 samples collected from the United States, Italy and Spain covered acute and convalescent phases. Sample material is recorded as cDNA or gDNA derived from T cells, B-cell-depleted T cells, or PBMCs.

Germline V gene sequence: CDR1 LNHNV, CDR2 YYDKDF (reference sequence). This CDR3 comprises 13 residues. Trimming at V came to 8 bases and at J to 5 bases, leaving 6 bases not matched to a gene. The sample was peripheral blood. This TCR was sampled from a man aged 50-60 years with acute or convalescent COVID-19. The chain uses TRBV15 and TRBJ2-5; 9 bases line up with TRBD2. The CDR3 reads CATSLAGVETQYF. The CDR3 DNA follows: TGTGCCACCTCCTTAGCGGGAGTGGAGACCCAGTACTTC.